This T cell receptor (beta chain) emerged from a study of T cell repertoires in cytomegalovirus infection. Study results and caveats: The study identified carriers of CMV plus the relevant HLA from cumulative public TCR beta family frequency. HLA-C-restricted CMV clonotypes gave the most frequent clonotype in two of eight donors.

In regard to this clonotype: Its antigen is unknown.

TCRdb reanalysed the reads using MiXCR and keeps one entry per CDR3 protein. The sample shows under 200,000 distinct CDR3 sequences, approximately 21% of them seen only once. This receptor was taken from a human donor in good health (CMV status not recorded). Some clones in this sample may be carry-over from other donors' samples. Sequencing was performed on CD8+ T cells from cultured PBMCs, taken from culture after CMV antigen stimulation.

CDR3 coding DNA: TGTGCCAGCAGTCCCCGGGTCGATACCTACGAGCAGTACTTC. Translated: CASSPRVDTYEQYF. The rearrangement uses TRBV12-3 or TRBV12-4 and TRBJ2-7; D call uncertain. V lost 5 bases, J lost 2 bases, and 13 bases lay in between. The CDR3 extends over 14 amino acids.